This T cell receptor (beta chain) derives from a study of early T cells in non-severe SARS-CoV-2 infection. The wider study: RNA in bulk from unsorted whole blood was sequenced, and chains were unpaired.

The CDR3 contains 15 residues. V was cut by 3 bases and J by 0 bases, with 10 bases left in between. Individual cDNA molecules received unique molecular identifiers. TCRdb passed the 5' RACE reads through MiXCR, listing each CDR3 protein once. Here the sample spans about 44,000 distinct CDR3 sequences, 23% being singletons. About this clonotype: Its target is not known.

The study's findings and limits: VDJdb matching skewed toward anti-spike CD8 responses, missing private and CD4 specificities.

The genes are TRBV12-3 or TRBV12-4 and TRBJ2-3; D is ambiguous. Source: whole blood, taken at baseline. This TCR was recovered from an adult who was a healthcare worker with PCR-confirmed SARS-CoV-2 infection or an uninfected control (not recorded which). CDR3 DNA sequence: TGTGCCAGCAGTTTTCGGCAGGCTAGCACAGATACGCAGTATTTT. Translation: CASSFRQASTDTQYF.